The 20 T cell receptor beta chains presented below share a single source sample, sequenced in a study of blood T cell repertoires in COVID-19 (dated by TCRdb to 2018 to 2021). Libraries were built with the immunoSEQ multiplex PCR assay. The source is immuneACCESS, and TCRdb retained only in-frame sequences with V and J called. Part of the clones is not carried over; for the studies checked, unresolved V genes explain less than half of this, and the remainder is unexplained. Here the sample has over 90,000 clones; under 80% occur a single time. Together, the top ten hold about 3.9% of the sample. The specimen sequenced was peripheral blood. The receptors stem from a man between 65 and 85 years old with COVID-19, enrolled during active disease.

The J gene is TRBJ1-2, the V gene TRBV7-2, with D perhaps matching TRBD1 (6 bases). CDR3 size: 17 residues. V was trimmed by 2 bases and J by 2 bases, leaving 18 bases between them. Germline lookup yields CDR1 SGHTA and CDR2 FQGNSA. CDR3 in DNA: TGTGCCAGCAGCTTACCCAGGTGGGGACAAACCAACTATGGCTACACCTTC. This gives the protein CASSLPRWGQTNYGYTF.

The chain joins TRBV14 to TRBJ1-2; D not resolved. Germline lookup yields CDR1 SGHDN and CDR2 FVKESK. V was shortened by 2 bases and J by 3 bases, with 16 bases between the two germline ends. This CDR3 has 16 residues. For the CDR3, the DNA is TGTGCCAGCAGCCAACTAGATGTAAGAGATTACTATGGCTACACCTTC. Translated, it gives CASSQLDVRDYYGYTF.

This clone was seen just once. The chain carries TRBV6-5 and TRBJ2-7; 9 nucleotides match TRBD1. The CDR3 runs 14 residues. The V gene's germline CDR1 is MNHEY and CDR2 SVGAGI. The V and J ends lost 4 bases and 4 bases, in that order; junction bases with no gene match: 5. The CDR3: CASSFTGGWYEQYF. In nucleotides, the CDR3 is TGTGCCAGCAGTTTTACAGGGGGCTGGTACGAGCAGTACTTC.

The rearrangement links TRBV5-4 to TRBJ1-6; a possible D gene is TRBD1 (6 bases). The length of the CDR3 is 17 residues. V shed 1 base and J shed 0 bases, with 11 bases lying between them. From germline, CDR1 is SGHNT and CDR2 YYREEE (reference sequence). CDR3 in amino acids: CASSLRLQGSYNSPLHF. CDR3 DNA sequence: TGTGCCAGCAGCTTGAGGTTACAGGGCTCCTATAATTCACCCCTCCACTTT.

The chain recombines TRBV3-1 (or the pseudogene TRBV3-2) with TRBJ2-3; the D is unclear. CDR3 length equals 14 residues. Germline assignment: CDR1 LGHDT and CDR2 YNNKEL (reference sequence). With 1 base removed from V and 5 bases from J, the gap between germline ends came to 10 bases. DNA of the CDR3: TGTGCCAGCAGCCAAGGAATTTCGAGAGATACGCAGTATTTT. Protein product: CASSQGISRDTQYF.

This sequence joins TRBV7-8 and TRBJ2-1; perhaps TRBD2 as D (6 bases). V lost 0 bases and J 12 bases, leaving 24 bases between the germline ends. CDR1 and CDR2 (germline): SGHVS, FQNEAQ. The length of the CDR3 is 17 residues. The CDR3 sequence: CASSLASTPTSFLGQFF. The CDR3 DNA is TGTGCCAGCAGCTTAGCGTCAACTCCGACTAGTTTCCTGGGGCAGTTCTTC.

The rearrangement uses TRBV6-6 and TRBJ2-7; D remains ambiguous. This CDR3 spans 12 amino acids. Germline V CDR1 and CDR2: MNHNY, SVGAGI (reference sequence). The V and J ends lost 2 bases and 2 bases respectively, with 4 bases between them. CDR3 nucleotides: TGTGCCAGCAGTTACCTAGCCTACGAGCAGTACTTC. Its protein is CASSYLAYEQYF.

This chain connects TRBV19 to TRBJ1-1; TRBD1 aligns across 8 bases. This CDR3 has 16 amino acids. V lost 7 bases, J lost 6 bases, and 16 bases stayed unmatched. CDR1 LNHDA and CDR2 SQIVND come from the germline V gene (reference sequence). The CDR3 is CASINSYGTGGPEAFF. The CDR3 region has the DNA TGTGCCAGTATTAATTCATACGGGACAGGCGGTCCTGAAGCTTTCTTT.

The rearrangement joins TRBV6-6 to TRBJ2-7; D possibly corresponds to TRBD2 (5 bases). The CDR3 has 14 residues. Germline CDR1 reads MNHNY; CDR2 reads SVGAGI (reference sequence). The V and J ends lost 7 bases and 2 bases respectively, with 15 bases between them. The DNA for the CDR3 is TGTGCCAGCACCCTAGATGCGGGCACCTACGAGCAGTACTTC. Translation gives CASTLDAGTYEQYF.

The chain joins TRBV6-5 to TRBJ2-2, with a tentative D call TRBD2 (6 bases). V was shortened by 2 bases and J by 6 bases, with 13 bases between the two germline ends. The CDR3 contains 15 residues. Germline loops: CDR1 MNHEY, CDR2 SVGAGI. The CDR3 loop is CASSYAGSVAGELFF. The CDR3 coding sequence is TGTGCCAGCAGTTACGCCGGGAGCGTCGCCGGGGAGCTGTTTTTT.

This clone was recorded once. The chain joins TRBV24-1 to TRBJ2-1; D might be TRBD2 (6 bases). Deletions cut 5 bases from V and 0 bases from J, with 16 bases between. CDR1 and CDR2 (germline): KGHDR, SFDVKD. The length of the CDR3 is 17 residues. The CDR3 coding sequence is TGTGCCACCAGTGGCCGCGGGGAGAGGGCCTCCTACAATGAGCAGTTCTTC. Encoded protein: CATSGRGERASYNEQFF.

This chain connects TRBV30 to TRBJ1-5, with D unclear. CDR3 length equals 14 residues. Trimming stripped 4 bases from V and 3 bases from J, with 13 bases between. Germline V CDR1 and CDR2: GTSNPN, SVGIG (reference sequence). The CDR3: CAWNLAGNNQPQHF. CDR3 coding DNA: TGTGCCTGGAACTTAGCCGGGAACAATCAGCCCCAGCATTTT.

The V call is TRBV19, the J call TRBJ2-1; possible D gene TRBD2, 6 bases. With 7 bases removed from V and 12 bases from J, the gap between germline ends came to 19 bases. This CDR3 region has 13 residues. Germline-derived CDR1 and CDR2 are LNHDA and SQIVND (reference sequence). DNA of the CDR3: TGTGCCAGTACCCCGACTAGAGGAGTCGGGCAGTTCTTC. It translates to CASTPTRGVGQFF.

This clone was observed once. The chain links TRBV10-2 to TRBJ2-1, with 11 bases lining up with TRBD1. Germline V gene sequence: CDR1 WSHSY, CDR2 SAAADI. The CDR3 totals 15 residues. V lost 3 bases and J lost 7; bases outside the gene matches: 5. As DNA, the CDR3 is TGCGCCAGCAGTGATCGGGACAGGGGGGAGAATGAGCAGTTCTTC. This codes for CASSDRDRGENEQFF.

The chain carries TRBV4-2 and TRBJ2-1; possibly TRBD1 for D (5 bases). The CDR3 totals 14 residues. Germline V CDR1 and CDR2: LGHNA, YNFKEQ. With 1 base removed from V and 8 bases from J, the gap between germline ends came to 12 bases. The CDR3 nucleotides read TGTGCCAGCAGCCAAGGGGGCCGGATCTATGAGCAGTTCTTC. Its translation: CASSQGGRIYEQFF.

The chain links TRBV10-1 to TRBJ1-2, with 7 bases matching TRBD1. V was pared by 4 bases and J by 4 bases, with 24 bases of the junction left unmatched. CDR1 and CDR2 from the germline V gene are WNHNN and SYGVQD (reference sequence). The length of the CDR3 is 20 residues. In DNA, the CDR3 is TGCGCCAGCAGTGCCCTTCCCACCCCTTGGGACAGATCCCTTGCCTATGGCTACACCTTC. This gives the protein CASSALPTPWDRSLAYGYTF.

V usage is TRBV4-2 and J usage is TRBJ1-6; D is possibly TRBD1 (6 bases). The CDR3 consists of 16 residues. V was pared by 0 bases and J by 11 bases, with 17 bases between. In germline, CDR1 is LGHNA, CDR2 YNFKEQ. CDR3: CASSQERSGAFAPLHF. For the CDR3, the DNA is TGTGCCAGCAGCCAAGAGAGGTCAGGGGCCTTTGCACCCCTCCACTTT.

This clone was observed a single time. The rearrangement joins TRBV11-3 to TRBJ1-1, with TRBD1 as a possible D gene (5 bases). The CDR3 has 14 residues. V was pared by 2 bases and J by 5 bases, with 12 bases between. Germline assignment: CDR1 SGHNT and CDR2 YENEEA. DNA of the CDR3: TGTGCCAGCAGCTTATCGGGGGTCGGGACTGAAGCTTTCTTT. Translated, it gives CASSLSGVGTEAFF.

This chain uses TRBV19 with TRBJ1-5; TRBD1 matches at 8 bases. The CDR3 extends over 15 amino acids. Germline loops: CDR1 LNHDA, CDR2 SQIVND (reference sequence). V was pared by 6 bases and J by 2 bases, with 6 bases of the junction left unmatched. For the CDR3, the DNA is TGTGCCAGTAGAAGTGGGACAGGCGGCAATCAGCCCCAGCATTTT. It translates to CASRSGTGGNQPQHF.

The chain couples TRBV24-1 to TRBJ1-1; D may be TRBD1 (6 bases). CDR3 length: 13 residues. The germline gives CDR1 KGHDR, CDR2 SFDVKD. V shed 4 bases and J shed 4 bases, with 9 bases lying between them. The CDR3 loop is CATSEGAITEAFF. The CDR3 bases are TGTGCCACCAGTGAGGGGGCGATCACTGAAGCTTTCTTT.